This T cell receptor beta chain was captured by sequencing in a study of CD8 T cells in ankylosing spondylitis. Study-level results: A TCR beta motif made of about 8 highly homologous variants seemed typical of ankylosing spondylitis blood. Some of these motif variants have turned up before, in reports on reactive arthritis synovial fluid and blood.

There are a few counts of this clonotype. Antigen: not known. The CDR3 spans 14 residues. Trimming stripped 0 bases from V and 7 bases from J, with 14 bases between. Germline CDR1 is SGHRS and CDR2 is YFSETQ. Generation of TCR beta libraries employed quantitative 5'-RACE incorporating molecular barcodes. TCRdb re-derived calls from the 5' RACE reads in MiXCR, one entry per CDR3 protein. The repertoire includes some 330,000 distinct CDR3 sequences, approximately 8% of them detected once, and about 14% sits in the top ten. Material for sequencing was blood, either unsorted or a sorted T cell fraction (not recorded which). The clonotype was recovered from a male donor with ankylosing spondylitis. The chain combines TRBV5-1 with TRBJ2-7; D tentatively reads TRBD1 or TRBD2 (7 bases each). The CDR3 region is CASSLGGGQSEQYF. CDR3 nucleotides: TGCGCCAGCAGCTTGGGGGGGGGACAGTCTGAGCAGTACTTC.